This TCR beta chain was sequenced in a study of cytomegalovirus exposure and HLA in healthy donors. Notes on this clone: The junction departs from the called germline gene at one end, perhaps through a read error.

Both 60 Vbeta primers and 13 Jbeta primers went into the PCR. Here immunoSEQ multiplex PCR was the method, and the copy in TCRdb shows in-frame clones only, minus some. Counted here are 160,000 or so clones, less than 85% occurring once; the ten biggest clones make up 1.3% to 1.5%. The CDR3 extends over 14 amino acids. Germline-derived CDR1 and CDR2 are SNHLY and FYNNEI. The sample consisted of PBMCs. This sequence originates from a man in his fifties or sixties in good health and CMV-seronegative. This sequence joins TRBV2 and TRBJ2-7; 7 nucleotides line up with TRBD2. CDR3 DNA: TGTGCCAGCAGTGAAATTAGCGGGTCCTCCGAGCAGTACTTC. The encoded protein is CASSEISGSSEQYF. Based on the CDR3 plus reference TRBV2 and TRBJ2-7, the full variable domain is EPEVTQTPSHQVTQMGQEVILRCVPISNHLYFYWYRQILGQKVEFLVSFYNNEISEKSEIFDDQFSVERPDGSNFTLKIRSTKLEDSAMYFCASSEISGSSEQYFGPGTRLTVT.